This record concerns one T cell receptor beta chain sequence. Its antigen remains unidentified. Between the trimmed V and J ends, which lost 3 bases and 0 bases, there was a span of 14 bases. This CDR3 is built from 15 residues. Germline V gene sequence: CDR1 SQVTM, CDR2 ANQGSEA. The sample is drawn from a study of shared clonotypes between healthy human individuals. Findings and limits, study-wide: Of the naive CD4 clonotypes, about 5% were shared across a handful of donors.

Sequenced by immunoSEQ multiplex PCR; TCRdb stores in-frame clones only, minus some. The sample holds a few million clones, 93% seen once. The sequence derives from a man younger than 30 in good health. Some clones in this sample may be carry-over from other donors' samples. The specimen sequenced was naive CD4+ T cells from PBMCs. Subset: CD45RA+ positively selected. The chain is built from TRBV29-1 and TRBJ1-1; D unresolved. For the CDR3, the DNA is TGCAGCGTTGAGAATTCGCCCCAAATGAACACTGAAGCTTTCTTT. Amino acids: CSVENSPQMNTEAFF.